Below, 28 T cell receptor beta chains from the same sample are listed, as sequenced in a study of spatial heterogeneity in lung cancer. Time point given: sample taken at primary tumor resection. TCRdb reanalysed the 5' RACE reads using MiXCR and keeps one entry per CDR3 protein. The sample holds 2,000 to 3,000 distinct CDR3 sequences, roughly 18% seen once. No antigens are known for them. Whole-study findings and limits: Counts that tracked tumor mutation counts were those of expanded intratumoral alpha and beta TCRs.

The material was lung tumor tissue, obtained at surgery. These receptors were taken from a male donor with early-stage non-small cell lung cancer.

V and J are TRBV20-1 and TRBJ2-7; D is perhaps TRBD2 (5 bases). Germline CDR1 reads DFQATT; CDR2 reads SNEGSKA (reference sequence). The V end was cut by 2 bases, the J end by 1 base, with 18 bases between. This CDR3 is 16 amino acids long. The CDR3 region has the DNA TGCAGTGCTAGACCTATGTTGGGAGATAGGTCCTACGAGCAGTACTTC. Its translation: CSARPMLGDRSYEQYF.

In this sample, this clonotype is medium-sized. The chain uses TRBV7-2 and TRBJ2-5; D is uncertain. CDR1 and CDR2 (germline): SGHTA, FQGNSA. The V end was cut by 1 base, the J end by 2 bases, with 11 bases between. The CDR3 has 15 amino acids. CDR3 coding DNA: TGTGCCAGCAGCTTAGTGGGATTAGGGCAAGAGACCCAGTACTTC. It is translated as CASSLVGLGQETQYF.

V and J are TRBV24-1 and TRBJ2-5, with D hard to call. V lost 5 bases, J lost 8 bases, and 14 bases lay in between. Germline assignment: CDR1 KGHDR and CDR2 SFDVKD. This CDR3 contains 13 residues. The CDR3 DNA sequence: TGTGCCACCAGTGCGGGCGGCCCGCGAACCCAGTACTTC. Its protein is CATSAGGPRTQYF.

This clonotype showed up many times. The chain recombines TRBV28 with TRBJ2-4, with D unresolved. The germline CDR1 and CDR2 sequences are MDHEN and SYDVKM. The CDR3 totals 17 residues. V lost 6 bases, J lost 0 bases, and 18 bases lay in between. DNA for the CDR3: TGTGCCAGCAGCACTACAAAAGGCGCGCTAGCCAAAAACATTCAGTACTTC. Protein sequence: CASSTTKGALAKNIQYF.

This chain uses TRBV2 with TRBJ2-1; 8 bases line up with TRBD2. Germline V lookup: CDR1 SNHLY, CDR2 FYNNEI. J gave up 6 bases and V 4 bases, and 8 bases lay outside the gene matches. The CDR3 covers 15 residues. This CDR3 reads CASSVERELRNEQFF. DNA for the CDR3: TGTGCCAGCAGTGTGGAGCGGGAGTTACGCAATGAGCAGTTCTTC.

The genes are TRBV7-6 and TRBJ2-7; the D call may be TRBD1 or TRBD2 (5 bases each). Germline V gene sequence: CDR1 SGHVS, CDR2 FNYEAQ. The ends were cut back, 8 bases at V and 4 bases at J, with 15 bases in the middle. The CDR3 contains 13 residues. In nucleotides, the CDR3 is TGTGCCAGCGCTATGGGGGAACCTTACGAGCAGTACTTC. Amino acid sequence: CASAMGEPYEQYF.

The V gene is TRBV6-2 or TRBV6-3, the J gene TRBJ1-1; D call uncertain. Germline values: CDR1 MNHEY, CDR2 SVGEGT. This CDR3 is 11 amino acids long. V lost 2 bases and J lost 12, with 10 bases in between. CDR3 protein: CASSYQKKTFF. CDR3 nucleotides: TGTGCCAGCAGTTACCAGAAGAAAACTTTCTTT.

This clonotype is medium-sized in the sample. The V and J genes are TRBV2 and TRBJ2-4; 13 bases match TRBD2. Unmatched junction bases numbered 9, after V lost 8 bases and J lost 5 bases. Germline CDR1 is SNHLY and CDR2 is FYNNEI. The CDR3 is made up of 16 amino acids. The CDR3, as DNA: TGTGCCAGCCAAACTAGCGGGGGGGCCACTCAAAACATTCAGTACTTC. Translated, it gives CASQTSGGATQNIQYF.

In its sample, this clonotype ranks as medium-sized. The chain has TRBV27 and TRBJ2-2, with D unresolved. Trimming took off 5 bases at V and 2 bases at J, with 6 bases between the two ends. Looked up from germline, CDR1 is MNHEY and CDR2 is SMNVEV (reference sequence). CDR3 length: 13 amino acids. CDR3 in amino acids: CASSLDNTGELFF. The CDR3 DNA reads as TGTGCCAGCAGTCTCGATAACACCGGGGAGCTGTTTTTT.

This clonotype is labeled medium-sized. Compared with germline, one end of the junction differs, possibly owing to a read error. This rearrangement joins TRBV5-6 to TRBJ1-2, with D maybe TRBD1 (5 bases). Germline CDR1 reads SGHDT; CDR2 reads YYEEEE. This CDR3 is 15 amino acids long. The CDR3 region is CVSRVYSVYGYGYTF. CDR3 nucleotide sequence: TGTGTCAGCAGGGTTTATTCCGTTTACGGCTATGGCTACACCTTC.

V gene TRBV18 combines with J gene TRBJ1-5; unclear D gene. The CDR3 runs to 15 residues. Germline V gives CDR1 KGHSH, CDR2 LQKENI. V lost 1 base and J lost 5, with 12 bases in between. The DNA of the CDR3 is TGTGCCAGCTCACCACGGGCCCAACCTGATCAGCCCCAGCATTTT. Translated, it gives CASSPRAQPDQPQHF.

This chain connects TRBV7-9 to TRBJ1-2; 8 nucleotides agree with TRBD1. The CDR3 spans 15 residues. CDR1 is SEHNR and CDR2 is FQNEAQ in the germline V gene (reference sequence). After removal of 4 bases from V and 4 bases from J, the junction contained 8 bases not matched to a gene. The CDR3 region has the DNA TGTGCCAGCAGCTCTCCGGGACAGGAGAGCTATGGCTACACCTTC. Its protein product is CASSSPGQESYGYTF.

This clonotype has just a few counts. This chain links TRBV6-2 or TRBV6-3 with TRBJ1-2; no clear D gene. This CDR3 is 13 amino acids long. Germline V CDR1 and CDR2: MNHEY, SVGEGT. V was pared by 6 bases and J by 2 bases, with 10 bases between. The DNA of the CDR3 is TGTGCCAGCAGCCGGACGGCCAACTATGGCTACACCTTC. Amino acids: CASSRTANYGYTF.

This clonotype is categorized as large (0.1 to 1%). CDR3 in DNA: TGTGCCAGCAGCGAGTCGCTTAGCAATCAGCCCCAGCATTTT. As protein: CASSESLSNQPQHF. The chain is built from TRBV7-2 and TRBJ1-5, with D hard to call. The CDR3 contains 14 residues. In germline, CDR1 is SGHTA, CDR2 FQGNSA. Deletions cut 5 bases from V and 0 bases from J, with 8 bases between.

This clonotype is medium-sized within its sample. This chain uses TRBV7-8 with TRBJ2-5; D possibly corresponds to TRBD1 (5 bases). V lost 4 bases and J lost 3, with 12 bases in between. Germline V gene sequence: CDR1 SGHVS, CDR2 FQNEAQ. The CDR3 loop spans 14 amino acids. The CDR3 nucleotides are TGTGCCAGCAGCTCTTACCGCAGGGAAGAGACCCAGTACTTC. Amino acid sequence: CASSSYRREETQYF.

Judged by abundance, this clonotype is medium-sized. V is TRBV6-2 or TRBV6-3 and J is TRBJ2-3; D is unclear. The germline gives CDR1 MNHEY, CDR2 SVGEGT. The ends were cut back, 5 bases at V and 4 bases at J, with 7 bases in the middle. The CDR3 contains 12 residues. The CDR3: CASSNLPDTQYF. The CDR3 region has the DNA TGTGCCAGCAGTAACCTCCCAGATACGCAGTATTTT.

This clonotype has at least ten counts. The CDR3 protein is CASTPGGGGTDTQYF. CDR3 bases: TGTGCCAGTACCCCGGGTGGGGGCGGCACAGATACGCAGTATTTT. The rearrangement uses TRBV19 and TRBJ2-3, with D possibly TRBD1 on 6 matching bases. V lost 7 bases, J lost 1 base, and 15 bases lay in between. Per the germline V gene, CDR1 is LNHDA and CDR2 is SQIVND (reference sequence). The CDR3 length is 15 residues.

The gene calls are TRBV20-1 and TRBJ2-5, with a weak D call TRBD2 (6 bases). The CDR3 extends over 15 amino acids. Germline values: CDR1 DFQATT, CDR2 SNEGSKA (reference sequence). V lost 1 base and J 5 bases, leaving 17 bases between the germline ends. For the CDR3, the DNA is TGCAGTGCTAGAGGCTCCAGCGGAGGGCGGGAGACCCAGTACTTC. Residues: CSARGSSGGRETQYF.

Within the sample, this clonotype is medium-sized. The rearrangement uses TRBV6-5 and TRBJ2-1, with 8 bases that match TRBD2. Germline loops: CDR1 MNHEY, CDR2 SVGAGI. This CDR3 contains 16 residues. J lost 8 bases, V lost 6 bases, and 15 bases had no gene match. The CDR3 is CASRPLVGGAWDEQFF. The CDR3 DNA follows: TGTGCCAGCAGACCCCTGGTCGGGGGGGCCTGGGATGAGCAGTTCTTC.

This clonotype was detected only a few times. The rearrangement uses TRBV20-1 and TRBJ2-7; D is perhaps TRBD1 or TRBD2 (5 bases each). V dropped 7 bases and J dropped 7 bases, with 17 bases sitting between them. CDR3 size: 12 residues. Germline CDR1 reads DFQATT; CDR2 reads SNEGSKA (reference sequence). The CDR3, as DNA: TGCAGTGTTGGGACCTTTGTGAGTGAGCAGTACTTC. This codes for CSVGTFVSEQYF.

By share, this clonotype counts as medium-sized (0.01 to 0.1%). The V call is TRBV20-1, the J call TRBJ2-2; 10 nucleotides align to TRBD1. V gave up 2 bases and J gave up 7 bases; unmatched junction bases: 13. This CDR3 is built from 17 residues. Germline loops: CDR1 DFQATT, CDR2 SNEGSKA (reference sequence). Written as DNA, the CDR3 is TGCAGTGCTAGACTGGCAACGGGACAGGGGTTTTTCGGGGAGCTGTTTTTT. Amino acids: CSARLATGQGFFGELFF.

This clonotype was detected a few times. The rearrangement joins TRBV29-1 to TRBJ2-3; D unresolved. Germline loops: CDR1 SQVTM, CDR2 ANQGSEA. The CDR3 runs 12 residues. The ends were cut back, 3 bases at V and 4 bases at J, with 8 bases in the middle. The CDR3 sequence: CSVESRADTQYF. In DNA, the CDR3 is TGCAGCGTTGAGTCTCGGGCAGATACGCAGTATTTT.

This clonotype has a count of ten or more. The chain employs TRBV14 and TRBJ2-7; 9 nucleotides match TRBD2. Germline CDR1 is SGHDN and CDR2 is FVKESK. Germline trimming cut 3 bases from V and 2 bases from J; bases unmatched to any gene: 5. The CDR3 contains 15 residues. Here the CDR3 reads CASSQFGGRAYEQYF. For the CDR3, the DNA is TGTGCCAGCAGCCAGTTTGGCGGGAGGGCCTACGAGCAGTACTTC.

This clonotype was seen only a few times. The chain employs TRBV28 and TRBJ1-4; 7 bases fit TRBD1. The germline V gene encodes CDR1 MDHEN and CDR2 SYDVKM. V lost 5 bases, J lost 5 bases, and 5 bases stayed unmatched. The CDR3 consists of 14 residues. The CDR3 sequence is CASSLPGGNEKLFF. The CDR3 DNA is TGTGCCAGCAGTCTCCCAGGGGGAAATGAAAAACTGTTTTTT.

This clonotype is judged medium-sized (0.01 to 0.1%). This chain links TRBV5-1 with TRBJ1-1; TRBD1 is a possible D gene (6 bases). The CDR3 covers 15 residues. V was cut by 0 bases and J by 6 bases, with 15 bases left in between. CDR1 SGHRS and CDR2 YFSETQ come from the germline V gene. The CDR3 sequence is CASSLGGAGAAEAFF. For the CDR3, the DNA is TGCGCCAGCAGCTTGGGCGGCGCAGGGGCGGCTGAAGCTTTCTTT.

This clonotype is termed medium-sized (0.01 to 0.1%). V is TRBV4-1 and J is TRBJ1-4; 8 nucleotides agree with TRBD1. This CDR3 comprises 15 residues. V lost 3 bases to trimming and J lost 4 bases; unmatched junction nucleotides: 4. Germline CDR1 and CDR2: MGHRA and YSYEKL. The CDR3 region is CASSQNRGINEKLFF. As DNA, the CDR3 is TGCGCCAGCAGCCAGAACAGGGGGATTAATGAAAAACTGTTTTTT.

By sample fraction, this clonotype is medium-sized. The chain has TRBV5-4 and TRBJ1-1, with a possible D match to TRBD1 (5 bases). There are 13 residues in the CDR3. Germline V gene sequence: CDR1 SGHNT, CDR2 YYREEE (reference sequence). V lost 5 bases and J lost 2, with 10 bases in between. CDR3 in amino acids: CASRSRDNTEAFF. CDR3 nucleotides: TGTGCCAGCAGATCCAGGGACAACACTGAAGCTTTCTTT.

This clonotype was detected only a few times. The chain combines TRBV5-6 with TRBJ2-7; D ambiguous. Germline loops: CDR1 SGHDT, CDR2 YYEEEE. Trimming pared 0 bases from V and 0 bases from J, leaving 4 bases between. This CDR3 spans 13 amino acids. CDR3: CASSLVDSYEQYF. CDR3 in DNA: TGTGCCAGCAGCTTGGTAGACTCCTACGAGCAGTACTTC.